These 14 T cell receptor beta chains were sequenced from one sample in a study of blood T cell repertoires in COVID-19. The method was immunoSEQ multiplex PCR; TCRdb's version includes in-frame clones alone and lacks a portion of them. The sample has a few hundred thousand clones; roughly 86% are singletons. The specimen was peripheral blood. The receptors originated from a woman in her sixties or seventies with active or convalescent COVID-19.

This clone was seen only a few times. The V call is TRBV5-1, the J call TRBJ1-3; a weak D match, TRBD1 (5 bases). Trimming stripped 4 bases from V and 1 base from J, with 12 bases between. CDR3 length equals 15 residues. Germline V gene sequence: CDR1 SGHRS, CDR2 YFSETQ. CDR3 in DNA: TGCGCCAGCAGCGCCGTCCAGGGATCTGGAAACACCATATATTTT. Translating it yields CASSAVQGSGNTIYF.

This clone was seen a few times. The chain uses TRBV3-1 (or the pseudogene TRBV3-2) and TRBJ2-7; D not resolved. Looked up from germline, CDR1 is LGHDT and CDR2 is YNNKEL (reference sequence). This CDR3 is built from 13 residues. Trimming removed 1 base from V and 5 bases from J, with 9 bases in between. The CDR3, as DNA: TGTGCCAGCAGCCAAGCGAGGAGCCACGAGCAGTACTTC. Translating it yields CASSQARSHEQYF.

The chain carries TRBV12-5 and TRBJ2-3; TRBD1 might be the D (7 bases). The CDR3 spans 15 residues. CDR1 and CDR2 (germline): LGHNT, FRNRAP. Trimming cost V 5 bases and J 1 base, with 13 bases left between them. The DNA of the CDR3 is TGTGCTAGTGGTCCGGGGGACAGACGCACAGATACGCAGTATTTT. This sequence encodes CASGPGDRRTDTQYF.

The gene calls are TRBV27 and TRBJ2-7; TRBD2 aligns across 9 bases. Germline V CDR1 and CDR2: MNHEY, SMNVEV (reference sequence). The trim removed 7 bases at V and 3 bases at J, leaving 7 bases unmatched. CDR3 length: 14 amino acids. The CDR3 DNA sequence: TGTGCCAGCAAACCCGGACTAGCGAGCTACGAGCAGTACTTC. Translating it yields CASKPGLASYEQYF.

The chain joins TRBV19 to TRBJ1-1, with a weak D call TRBD1 (6 bases). The V gene's germline CDR1 is LNHDA and CDR2 SQIVND (reference sequence). The length of the CDR3 is 17 residues. Trimming shortened V by 6 bases and J by 2 bases, and 22 bases separated the two germline ends. CDR3 bases: TGTGCCAGTAGAGGGGGGGTGGTTGGACAAAGAAACACTGAAGCTTTCTTT. As protein: CASRGGVVGQRNTEAFF.

This clone was detected once. The chain is built from TRBV6-5 and TRBJ2-7; TRBD1 aligns across 11 bases. The germline V gene encodes CDR1 MNHEY and CDR2 SVGAGI. The CDR3 totals 14 residues. J gave up 7 bases and V 6 bases, and 8 bases lay outside the gene matches. CDR3 nucleotides: TGTGCCAGCAGGGCGGGACAGGGGGTAAGAGAGCAGTACTTC. Protein: CASRAGQGVREQYF.

The chain links TRBV2 to TRBJ2-3; 7 nucleotides agree with TRBD1. Losses at the gene ends were 8 bases for V and 4 bases for J; bases not matched to a gene: 9. CDR1 is SNHLY, CDR2 FYNNEI, per germline. The CDR3 is 14 amino acids. The CDR3 DNA follows: TGTGCCAGCCTTGTCGGGACAGTGCCAGATACGCAGTATTTT. It yields the protein CASLVGTVPDTQYF.

The rearrangement uses TRBV12-5 and TRBJ1-5; 9 positions agree with TRBD1. Germline CDR1 LGHNT, CDR2 FRNRAP. After removal of 6 bases from V and 6 bases from J, the junction contained 9 bases not matched to a gene. The CDR3 spans 15 residues. The CDR3 coding sequence is TGTGCTAGTGGGTATACAGGGGGCGGCGGTCAGCCCCAGCATTTT. This codes for CASGYTGGGGQPQHF.

The CDR3, as DNA: TGTGCCACCAGTGATTTAGGAGGGCCAGGTAGCTCCTACAATGAGCAGTTCTTC. Encoded protein: CATSDLGGPGSSYNEQFF. The chain has TRBV24-1 and TRBJ2-1; TRBD2 might be the D (6 bases). Germline lookup yields CDR1 KGHDR and CDR2 SFDVKD. This CDR3 has 18 amino acids. Trimming shortened V by 1 base and J by 0 bases, and 15 bases separated the two germline ends.

The V call is TRBV4-1, the J call TRBJ1-2; 8 nucleotides match TRBD1. V shed 5 bases and J 3 bases; nucleotides not matched to a gene: 11. Germline lookup yields CDR1 MGHRA and CDR2 YSYEKL. The CDR3 runs 16 residues. CDR3 nucleotide sequence: TGCGCCAGCAGCTCAGAGACAGGGGCGTTCGACTATGGCTACACCTTC. Its translation: CASSSETGAFDYGYTF.

The chain joins TRBV6-5 to TRBJ1-6; no definite D call. V lost 6 bases and J lost 5, with 8 bases in between. This CDR3 has 13 residues. Germline V gives CDR1 MNHEY, CDR2 SVGAGI. Written as DNA, the CDR3 is TGTGCCAGCAGCAGAATCGATAATTCACCCCTCCACTTT. Translated, it gives CASSRIDNSPLHF.

The chain uses TRBV11-2 and TRBJ2-7; possible D gene TRBD1, 6 bases. The germline V and J ends were trimmed by 5 bases and 2 bases, with 13 bases remaining between them. Germline V gene data show CDR1 as SGHAT and CDR2 as FQNNGV. CDR3 length equals 14 residues. The CDR3: CASSRSDSAYEQYF. DNA of the CDR3: TGTGCCAGCAGCCGCTCGGACAGCGCCTACGAGCAGTACTTC.

J is TRBJ1-3 and V is TRBV6-5; the D is unclear. Trimming left V 7 bases short and J 4 bases short, with 11 bases between. Germline CDR1 and CDR2: MNHEY and SVGAGI. The CDR3 covers 13 residues. This CDR3 reads CASTSQAGNTIYF. The CDR3 nucleotides read TGTGCCAGCACCTCCCAGGCAGGAAACACCATATATTTT.

The chain has TRBV10-3 and TRBJ2-3, with a possible D match to TRBD1 (6 bases). There are 16 residues in the CDR3. Germline loops: CDR1 ENHRY, CDR2 SYGVKD. V dropped 0 bases and J dropped 2 bases, with 12 bases sitting between them. The CDR3 region is CAISESVGALTDTQYF. The CDR3 bases are TGTGCCATCAGTGAGTCGGTGGGGGCACTCACAGATACGCAGTATTTT.